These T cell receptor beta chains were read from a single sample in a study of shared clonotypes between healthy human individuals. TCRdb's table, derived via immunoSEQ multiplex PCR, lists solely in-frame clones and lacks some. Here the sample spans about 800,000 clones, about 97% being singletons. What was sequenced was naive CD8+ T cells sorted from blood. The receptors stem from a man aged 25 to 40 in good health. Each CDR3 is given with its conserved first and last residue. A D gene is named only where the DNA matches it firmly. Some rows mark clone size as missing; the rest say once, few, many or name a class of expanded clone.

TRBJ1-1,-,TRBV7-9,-,TGTGCCAGCAGCAGGGGAGTCACTGAAGCTTTCTTT,CASSRGVTEAFF
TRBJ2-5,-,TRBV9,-,TGTGCCAGCAGCGTCGGCGCGGTAATAAAAGAGACCCAGTACTTC,CASSVGAVIKETQYF
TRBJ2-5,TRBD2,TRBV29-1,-,TGCAGCGCGACCCTAGCGGGAGGGGGTGAGACCCAGTACTTC,CSATLAGGGETQYF
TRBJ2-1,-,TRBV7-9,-,TGTGCCAGCAGCTTATCTACATCCGGGCCCAGCTCCTACAATGAGCAGTTCTTC,CASSLSTSGPSSYNEQFF
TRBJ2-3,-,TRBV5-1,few,TGCGCCAGCAGCTTGTTGGGGGCGCTGGATACGCAGTATTTT,CASSLLGALDTQYF
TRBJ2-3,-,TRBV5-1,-,TGCGCCAGCAGCTTGGAGGCTCCCTCGGGCACAGATACGCAGTATTTT,CASSLEAPSGTDTQYF
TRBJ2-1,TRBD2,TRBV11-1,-,TGTGCCAGCAGCAAACTAGCGGACTCCTACAATGAGCAGTTCTTC,CASSKLADSYNEQFF
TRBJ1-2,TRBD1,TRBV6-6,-,TGTGCCAGCAGTGCGGAAGACAGGGAGCGAAACTATGGCTACACCTTC,CASSAEDRERNYGYTF
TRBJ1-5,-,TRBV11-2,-,TGTGCCAGCAGCTTAGAGGCAGTTAGCAATCAGCCCCAGCATTTT,CASSLEAVSNQPQHF
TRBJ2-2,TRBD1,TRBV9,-,TGTGCCAGCAGCTATCGACCGGGACAGGAGAACACCGGGGAGCTGTTTTTT,CASSYRPGQENTGELFF
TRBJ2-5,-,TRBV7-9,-,TGTGCCAGCAGCGTTCCCCACAGGGACCAAGAGACCCAGTACTTC,CASSVPHRDQETQYF
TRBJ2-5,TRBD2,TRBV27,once,TGTGCCAGCAGTGCCCGACTAGCGGGAGGGCTAGAGACCCAGTACTTC,CASSARLAGGLETQYF
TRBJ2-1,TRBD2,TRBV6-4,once,TGTGCCAGCAGTGAGGAACCCGGGACTAGCGGATACAATGAGCAGTTCTTC,CASSEEPGTSGYNEQFF
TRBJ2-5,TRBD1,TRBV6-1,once,TGTGCCAGCAGCGAGGGCAGGGGGCCGGTCGAGACCCAGTACTTC,CASSEGRGPVETQYF
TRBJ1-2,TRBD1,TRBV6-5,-,TGTGCCAGCAGTTACTCTTACCAGGGGGCGGACTATGGCTACACCTTC,CASSYSYQGADYGYTF
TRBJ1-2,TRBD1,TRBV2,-,TGTGCCAGCAGCCCCACGACAGGGGGCGGGTATGGCTACACCTTC,CASSPTTGGGYGYTF
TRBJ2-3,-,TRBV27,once,TGTGCCAGCAGTTTAATAGGGGATACGCAGTATTTT,CASSLIGDTQYF
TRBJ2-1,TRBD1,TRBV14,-,TGTGCCAGCAGCGACCGACAGGGCCTGGCGGATGAGCAGTTCTTC,CASSDRQGLADEQFF
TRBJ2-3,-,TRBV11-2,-,TGTGCCAGCAGCTCAACAGGGAGGGACACGGAAAGCACAGATACGCAGTATTTT,CASSSTGRDTESTDTQYF
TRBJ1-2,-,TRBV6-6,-,TGTGCCAGCAGTTATACGGCGGCCGCTAACTATGGCTACACCTTC,CASSYTAAANYGYTF
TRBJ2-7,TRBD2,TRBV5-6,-,TGTGCCAGCAGCTTCGGGGGGTACTCCTACGAGCAGTACTTC,CASSFGGYSYEQYF
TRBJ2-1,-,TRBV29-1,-,TGCAGCGTTATGTATATTGGGAATGAGCAGTTCTTC,CSVMYIGNEQFF
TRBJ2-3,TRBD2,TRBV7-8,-,TGTGCCAGCAGCTTAGCGGCGGGAGCATTGAATACGCAGTATTTT,CASSLAAGALNTQYF
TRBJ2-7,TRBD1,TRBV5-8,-,TGTGCCAGCAGCCTAGACCTTCAGGGGGCTTGGTACGAGCAGTACTTC,CASSLDLQGAWYEQYF
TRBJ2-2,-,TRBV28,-,TGTGCCAGCAGTGGACTCCTGGGGACCGGGGAGCTGTTTTTT,CASSGLLGTGELFF
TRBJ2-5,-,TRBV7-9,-,TGTGCCAGCAGCTTACAAGCGGAAGACCTTTTTGGGACCCAGTACTTC,CASSLQAEDLFGTQYF
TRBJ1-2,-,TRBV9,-,TGTGCCAGCAGCCCAGGGGAGGGGGGCATCTATGGCTACACCTTC,CASSPGEGGIYGYTF
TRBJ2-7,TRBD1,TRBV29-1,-,TGCAGCGTCCGGGACAGAACCTACGAGCAGTACTTC,CSVRDRTYEQYF
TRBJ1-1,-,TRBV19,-,TGTGCCAGTAGTGTTGGGGGTTACACTGAAGCTTTCTTT,CASSVGGYTEAFF
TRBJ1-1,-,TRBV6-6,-,TGTGCCAGCAGTTACCCAGGGGATGATATGAACACTGAAGCTTTCTTT,CASSYPGDDMNTEAFF
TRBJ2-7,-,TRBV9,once,TGTGCCAGCAGCTCAAAACTAGGGGCCGCTGGGGTAGATGACGAGCAGTACTTC,CASSSKLGAAGVDDEQYF
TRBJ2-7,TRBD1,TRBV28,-,TGTGCCAGCAGGGGACAGGGGGCCTACGAGCAGTACTTC,CASRGQGAYEQYF
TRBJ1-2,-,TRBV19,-,TGTGCCAGTAGTATCCTCATGAATGGGCATAACTATGGCTACACCTTC,CASSILMNGHNYGYTF
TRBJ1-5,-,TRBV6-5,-,TGTGCCAGCAGCCAGTATAGCAATCAGCCCCAGCATTTT,CASSQYSNQPQHF
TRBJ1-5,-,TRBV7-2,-,TGTGCCAGCAGCCCGGTCGATCGCCGGCCCCAGCATTTT,CASSPVDRRPQHF
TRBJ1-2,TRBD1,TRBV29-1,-,TGCAGCGTTGGCGAGGACAGGGGCAATGGCTACACCTTC,CSVGEDRGNGYTF
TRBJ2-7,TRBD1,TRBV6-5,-,TGTGCCAGCAGTCCGAGACAGGGGACCTACGAGCAGTACTTC,CASSPRQGTYEQYF
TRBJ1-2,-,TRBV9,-,TGTGCCAGCAGCGTAACCCCTGGAGGAGTTTCGGCTAACTATGGCTACACCTTC,CASSVTPGGVSANYGYTF
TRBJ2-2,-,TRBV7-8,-,TGTGCCAGCATCCCCGACAGGAACACCGGGGAGCTGTTTTTT,CASIPDRNTGELFF
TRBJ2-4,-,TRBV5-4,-,TGTGCCAGCAGCTTGAGTACAAGTCAGGTTCAGTACTTC,CASSLSTSQVQYF
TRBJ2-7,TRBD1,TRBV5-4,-,TGTGCCAGCAGCACGGGGACAGTTTCCGAGCAGTACTTC,CASSTGTVSEQYF
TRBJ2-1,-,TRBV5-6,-,TGTGCCAGCAGCAAAGGGTACAATGAGCAGTTCTTC,CASSKGYNEQFF
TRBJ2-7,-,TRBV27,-,TGTGCCAGCAGTTTATCGTATCCAGGGGCGACGAGTGAGCAGTACTTC,CASSLSYPGATSEQYF
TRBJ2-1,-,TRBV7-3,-,TGTGCCAGCAGCTCGAGAGGGGGTTACACGTGGGATGAGCAGTTCTTC,CASSSRGGYTWDEQFF
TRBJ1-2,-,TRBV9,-,TGTGCCAGCAGCGTAGTGGATAACTATGGCTACACCTTC,CASSVVDNYGYTF
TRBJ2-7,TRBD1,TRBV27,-,TGTGCCAGCAGCGGACAGGAAACCTACGAGCAGTACTTC,CASSGQETYEQYF
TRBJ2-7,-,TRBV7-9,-,TGTGCCAGCAGCTTAGGGGCCCTAGGGAACTACGAGCAGTACTTC,CASSLGALGNYEQYF
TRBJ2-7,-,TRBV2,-,TGTGCCAGCAGGGAGGAAGGTGGGCACTACGAGCAGTACTTC,CASREEGGHYEQYF
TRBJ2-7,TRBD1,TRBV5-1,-,TGCGCCAGCAGCGCGGGACAGGGATACTACGAGCAGTACTTC,CASSAGQGYYEQYF
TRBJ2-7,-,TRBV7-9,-,TGTGCCAGCCGGAGAGGCTACGAGCAGTACTTC,CASRRGYEQYF
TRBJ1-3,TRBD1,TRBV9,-,TGTGCCAGCAGCGTCCCCCGACAGGGGGCTGAAAACACCATATATTTT,CASSVPRQGAENTIYF
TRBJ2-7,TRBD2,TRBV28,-,TGTGCCAGCAGGTTAGCGGGGAGTTACGAGCAGTACTTC,CASRLAGSYEQYF
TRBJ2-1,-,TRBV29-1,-,TGCAGCTATCTGAGCGGAGAGGGCAATGAGCAGTTCTTC,CSYLSGEGNEQFF
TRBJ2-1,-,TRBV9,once,TGTGCCAGCAGCGTAGGGCGGACCGAGGATTACAATGAGCAGTTCTTC,CASSVGRTEDYNEQFF
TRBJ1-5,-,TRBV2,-,TGTGCCAGCAGTGCCCTGGGTCGTAATAGCAATCAGCCCCAGCATTTT,CASSALGRNSNQPQHF
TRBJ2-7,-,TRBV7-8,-,TGTGCCAGCAGCTTAGAGTGGTCAGGGGCCTACGAGCAGTACTTC,CASSLEWSGAYEQYF
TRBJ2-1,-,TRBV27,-,TGTGCCAGCAGTTTATCGGCCGGGGATGGGAGCTCCTACAATGAGCAGTTCTTC,CASSLSAGDGSSYNEQFF
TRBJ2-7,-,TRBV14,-,TGTGCCAGCAGCCAAGTGCCCGGTTACGGGCAGTACTTC,CASSQVPGYGQYF
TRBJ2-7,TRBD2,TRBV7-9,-,TGTGCCAGCAGCTCCTTGAGGACTAGCGGGATTCACGAGCAGTACTTC,CASSSLRTSGIHEQYF
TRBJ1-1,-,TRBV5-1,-,TGCGCCAGCAGCTTGGGCGGTGTCCACGTCGAACGGGCTTTCTTT,CASSLGGVHVERAFF